This TCR beta chain was captured by sequencing in a study of cytomegalovirus exposure and HLA in healthy donors. Across the study: The early release's HLA-typed donors yielded about 85 million unique TCRs.

PCR was performed using 60 Vbeta and 13 Jbeta primers. This table comes from immunoSEQ multiplex PCR, and its TCRdb copy is limited to in-frame clones, with some not included. The sample shows over 150,000 clones, roughly 80% of them seen only once. Study-wide results and limits: In a later analysis, TCR beta V- and J-gene trimming showed a link to a missense DCLRE1C variant. Some V segments, including TRBV6-2 and TRBV6-3, were excluded as indistinguishable.

This CDR3 has 15 residues. V was pared by 0 bases and J by 0 bases, with 9 bases between. From germline, CDR1 is SGHRS and CDR2 YFSETQ. Regarding this clone: Its antigen is undetermined.

The chain uses TRBV5-1 and TRBJ1-1, with D hard to call. The clonotype originates from a male donor in good health and CMV-seronegative. Sequenced: PBMCs. This CDR3 reads CASSLVPGMNTEAFF. The CDR3, as DNA: TGCGCCAGCAGCTTGGTTCCGGGGATGAACACTGAAGCTTTCTTT.